These 17 T cell receptor beta chains originate from one sample sequenced in a study of CD8+ T cells in alopecia areata. As to treatment: oral pan-JAK inhibitor, 5-10 mg twice daily. It was cDNA, reverse transcribed from extracted RNA, that served as the sequencing template. The method was immunoSEQ multiplex PCR; TCRdb's version includes in-frame clones alone and lacks a portion of them. The table includes more than 200,000 clones, roughly 44% detected once. This sample comprised CD4+ T cells sorted from blood, obtained at approximately week 36, from a patient treated with tofacitinib. The receptors shown here come from a human donor with alopecia areata.

In its sample, this clone was seen a few times. The chain carries TRBV30 and TRBJ2-3; no clear D. This CDR3 is built from 14 residues. Per germline, CDR1 GTSNPN and CDR2 SVGIG (reference sequence). Deletions cut 3 bases from V and 5 bases from J, with 15 bases between. Here the CDR3 reads CAWSLVRPVDTQYF. The CDR3, as DNA: TGTGCCTGGAGCCTTGTCCGCCCGGTAGATACGCAGTATTTT.

This clone turned up a few times. The chain couples TRBV6-5 to TRBJ2-2; TRBD2 is a possible D gene (5 bases). Germline V CDR1 and CDR2: MNHEY, SVGAGI. The V gene lost 4 bases and the J gene lost 2 bases, with 11 bases spanning the gap. The CDR3 consists of 15 residues. The CDR3 DNA is TGTGCCAGCAGTTGGAGGACGGCCAACACCGGGGAGCTGTTTTTT. Translating it yields CASSWRTANTGELFF.

This chain links TRBV29-1 with TRBJ2-1; 11 positions match TRBD2. The CDR3 extends over 15 amino acids. The V gene's germline CDR1 is SQVTM and CDR2 ANQGSEA. V gave up 5 bases and J gave up 6 bases; unmatched junction bases: 9. The CDR3 loop is CSVPLAGGRGNEQFF. The CDR3 nucleotides are TGCAGCGTTCCCTTAGCGGGAGGGAGAGGCAATGAGCAGTTCTTC.

This clone was observed a handful of times. The J gene is TRBJ2-1, the V gene TRBV7-8, with TRBD2 matching over 12 bases. With V trimmed by 3 bases and J by 7 bases, 13 bases remained unmatched. This CDR3 is built from 18 residues. The V gene's germline CDR1 is SGHVS and CDR2 FQNEAQ. The CDR3 DNA follows: TGTGCCAGCAGCTTGGGGTGGGTCGCTAGCGGGAGGGAGAATGAGCAGTTCTTC. Its protein is CASSLGWVASGRENEQFF.

The chain combines TRBV7-2 with TRBJ2-1; possible D gene TRBD2, 5 bases. V lost 1 base and J 10 bases, leaving 20 bases between the germline ends. The CDR3 consists of 16 residues. In germline, CDR1 is SGHTA, CDR2 FQGNSA. The CDR3: CASSLDWRAPPWEQFF. CDR3 bases: TGTGCCAGCAGCTTAGATTGGCGGGCCCCGCCGTGGGAGCAGTTCTTC.

The sample holds a few counts of this clone. This chain links TRBV18 with TRBJ2-1, with TRBD1 as a possible D gene (5 bases). The CDR3 runs 15 residues. CDR1 and CDR2 (germline): KGHSH, LQKENI. The germline V and J ends were trimmed by 4 bases and 0 bases, with 10 bases remaining between them. CDR3 sequence: CASSRGDSSYNEQFF. In DNA, the CDR3 is TGTGCCAGCTCACGGGGCGACAGCTCCTACAATGAGCAGTTCTTC.

The chain combines TRBV29-1 with TRBJ2-5; perhaps TRBD1 as D (5 bases). With the DNA end fitting TRBJ2-7 better, the J assignment may be wrong. The CDR3 has 12 amino acids. Germline CDR1 reads SQVTM; CDR2 reads ANQGSEA. The chain's CDR3 is CSVQQGSYEQYF. The CDR3 region has the DNA TGCAGCGTCCAGCAGGGATCCTACGAGCAGTACTTC.

This clone was seen a handful of times. The CDR3 DNA is TGTGCCACCAGCAGTCGGGGGTTGACCTACAATGAGCAGTTCTTC. Protein product: CATSSRGLTYNEQFF. The rearrangement joins TRBV15 to TRBJ2-1; TRBD2 is a possible D gene (6 bases). Per the germline V gene, CDR1 is LNHNV and CDR2 is YYDKDF (reference sequence). The CDR3 totals 15 residues. Trimming left V 3 bases short and J 2 bases short, with 11 bases between.

This clone was found once. This rearrangement joins TRBV19 to TRBJ1-2; D is possibly TRBD1 (5 bases). Germline CDR1 reads LNHDA; CDR2 reads SQIVND (reference sequence). V was pared by 7 bases and J by 3 bases, with 15 bases between. This CDR3 contains 14 residues. In DNA, the CDR3 is TGTGCCAGTACTCCGAGCGGGACGGACTATGGCTACACCTTC. Translating gives CASTPSGTDYGYTF.

V and J are TRBV4-2 and TRBJ1-1; unclear D gene. The length of the CDR3 is 14 residues. CDR1 LGHNA and CDR2 YNFKEQ come from the germline V gene. The germline V and J ends were trimmed by 2 bases and 1 base, with 8 bases remaining between them. CDR3 loop: CASSQRVGNTEAFF. CDR3 DNA: TGTGCCAGCAGCCAACGAGTCGGGAACACTGAAGCTTTCTTT.

V gene TRBV20-1 combines with J gene TRBJ1-2; D not certain. The CDR3 runs 11 residues. V lost 2 bases to trimming and J lost 5 bases, with 6 bases between them. CDR1 and CDR2 (germline): DFQATT, SNEGSKA (reference sequence). The DNA of the CDR3 is TGCAGTGCTAGAAGAGTATATGGCTACACCTTC. Translated: CSARRVYGYTF.

The chain couples TRBV29-1 to TRBJ2-7, with unresolved D. The germline V gene has CDR1 SQVTM and CDR2 ANQGSEA. V dropped 1 base and J dropped 0 bases, with 10 bases sitting between them. This CDR3 contains 14 residues. The CDR3, as DNA: TGCAGCGTTGAAGTGGGCGTATCCTCCTACGAGCAGTACTTC. Protein sequence: CSVEVGVSSYEQYF.

In its sample, this clone was seen many times. Other DNA sequences of this sample code for an identical CDR3. The J gene is TRBJ1-2, the V gene TRBV6-5, with unresolved D. Per the germline V gene, CDR1 is MNHEY and CDR2 is SVGAGI. The CDR3 has 11 residues. The V and J ends lost 2 bases and 8 bases respectively, with 6 bases between them. CDR3 sequence: CASSYGLGYTF. The CDR3, as DNA: TGTGCCAGCAGTTACGGGCTGGGCTACACCTTC.

This clone has only a few counts. V usage is TRBV6-1 and J usage is TRBJ1-4; D gene ambiguous. The CDR3 sequence is 14 residues long. Germline CDR1 and CDR2: MNHNS and SASEGT. Trimming stripped 3 bases from V and 2 bases from J, with 7 bases between. The CDR3 coding sequence is TGTGCCAGCAGTGAGGGGAGGACTAATGAAAAACTGTTTTTT. Translated, it gives CASSEGRTNEKLFF.

The chain carries TRBV15 and TRBJ1-4; D gene uncertain. Germline V gives CDR1 LNHNV, CDR2 YYDKDF (reference sequence). The CDR3 consists of 12 residues. Trimming pared 1 base from V and 7 bases from J, leaving 4 bases between. The CDR3 loop reads CATSRGSEKLFF. DNA of the CDR3: TGTGCCACCAGCAGAGGAAGTGAAAAACTGTTTTTT.

The rearrangement uses TRBV9 and TRBJ2-2; 8 nucleotides match TRBD2. Germline lookup yields CDR1 SGDLS and CDR2 YYNGEE. This CDR3 has 16 amino acids. With V trimmed by 0 bases and J by 2 bases, 3 bases remained unmatched. The CDR3 coding sequence is TGTGCCAGCAGCGTAGTTAGCGGGATTAACACCGGGGAGCTGTTTTTT. It codes for CASSVVSGINTGELFF.

The chain joins TRBV29-1 to TRBJ1-1; 7 bases align to TRBD1. The CDR3 sequence is 13 residues long. Germline loops: CDR1 SQVTM, CDR2 ANQGSEA. V lost 7 bases to trimming and J lost 1 base; unmatched junction nucleotides: 6. CDR3 nucleotide sequence: TGCAGCGCACAGGGACAGACGAACACTGAAGCTTTCTTT. This encodes CSAQGQTNTEAFF.